The rows below give T cell receptor beta chains drawn from one sample of a study of cytomegalovirus exposure and HLA in healthy donors. The table came from immunoSEQ multiplex PCR; TCRdb's copy has only in-frame clones and leaves some out. The sample has about 180,000 clones; approximately 87% are singletons. Sequenced sample: PBMCs. The receptor set was obtained from a woman between 25 and 40 years old in good health and CMV-seronegative. CDR3s include the opening cysteine and the closing phenylalanine or tryptophan. Fields, in order: V gene, J gene, D gene, clone size, CDR3 protein, CDR3 DNA. D genes are given only for firm matches. Clone size is given for some rows only: seen once, a few or many times, or a class if the clone is expanded.

v_call: TRBV19; j_call: TRBJ2-7; d_call: TRBD2; clone_size: once; cdr3_aa: CASSMTSGDYEQYF; cdr3_nt: TGTGCCAGTAGTATGACTAGCGGGGACTACGAGCAGTACTTC
v_call: TRBV2; j_call: TRBJ2-7; d_call: .; clone_size: .; cdr3_aa: CASGSGNRYEQYF; cdr3_nt: TGTGCCAGCGGGTCAGGGAATAGATACGAGCAGTACTTC
v_call: TRBV2; j_call: TRBJ2-7; d_call: .; clone_size: many; cdr3_aa: CASSERAAGPQREQYF; cdr3_nt: TGTGCCAGCAGTGAAAGGGCGGCGGGGCCCCAGAGAGAGCAGTACTTC
v_call: TRBV6-1; j_call: TRBJ1-2; d_call: .; clone_size: .; cdr3_aa: CASRSYGYTF; cdr3_nt: TGTGCCAGCAGGAGTTATGGCTACACCTTC
v_call: TRBV19; j_call: TRBJ2-1; d_call: .; clone_size: .; cdr3_aa: CASKGSGTPTYNEQFF; cdr3_nt: TGTGCCAGTAAGGGGTCAGGTACACCCACTTACAATGAGCAGTTCTTC
v_call: TRBV6-1; j_call: TRBJ2-7; d_call: .; clone_size: .; cdr3_aa: CATKTEVQFYEQYF; cdr3_nt: TGTGCCACCAAGACGGAGGTCCAGTTCTACGAGCAGTACTTC
v_call: TRBV6-1; j_call: TRBJ1-2; d_call: .; clone_size: .; cdr3_aa: CASSEGTANYGYTF; cdr3_nt: TGTGCCAGCAGTGAAGGGACAGCTAACTATGGCTACACCTTC
v_call: TRBV6-1; j_call: TRBJ1-4; d_call: .; clone_size: .; cdr3_aa: CALGGGTNEKLFF; cdr3_nt: TGTGCCTTGGGAGGTGGAACTAATGAAAAACTGTTTTTT
v_call: TRBV5-6; j_call: TRBJ2-1; d_call: .; clone_size: .; cdr3_aa: CASSLQGWNEQFF; cdr3_nt: TGTGCCAGCAGCTTACAGGGATGGAATGAGCAGTTCTTC
v_call: TRBV9; j_call: TRBJ2-7; d_call: TRBD2; clone_size: .; cdr3_aa: CASSATWERGNEQYF; cdr3_nt: TGTGCCAGCAGCGCCACTTGGGAGCGGGGGAACGAGCAGTACTTC
v_call: TRBV6-1; j_call: TRBJ2-7; d_call: TRBD2; clone_size: .; cdr3_aa: CASSEDASGGAGYEQYF; cdr3_nt: TGTGCCAGCAGTGAAGATGCTAGCGGGGGGGCAGGATACGAGCAGTACTTC
v_call: TRBV10-3; j_call: TRBJ2-3; d_call: .; clone_size: .; cdr3_aa: CAIKGGDLNTQYF; cdr3_nt: TGTGCCATCAAAGGGGGGGACCTAAATACGCAGTATTTT
v_call: TRBV7-6; j_call: TRBJ2-5; d_call: .; clone_size: .; cdr3_aa: CASSPVATLTHQETQYF; cdr3_nt: TGTGCCAGCAGCCCAGTAGCAACACTCACCCATCAAGAGACCCAGTACTTC
v_call: TRBV5-1; j_call: TRBJ1-6; d_call: .; clone_size: .; cdr3_aa: CASRPISLSPLHF; cdr3_nt: TGCGCCAGCCGCCCTATAAGTCTTTCACCCCTCCACTTT
v_call: TRBV15; j_call: TRBJ1-5; d_call: .; clone_size: few; cdr3_aa: CATSREDSPPQHF; cdr3_nt: TGTGCCACCAGCAGAGAGGACAGTCCGCCCCAGCATTTT
v_call: TRBV29-1; j_call: TRBJ2-7; d_call: TRBD1; clone_size: .; cdr3_aa: CSVRNLLNDRGNTYEQYF; cdr3_nt: TGCAGCGTTCGGAATCTCTTGAACGACAGGGGAAACACCTACGAGCAGTACTTC